What follows are 8 T cell receptor beta chains derived from one specimen sequenced in a study of response to subunit inactivated influenza vaccine. TCRdb itself ran the RT-PCR reads through MiXCR, one entry per CDR3 protein. The sample holds 700,000 to 800,000 distinct CDR3 sequences; around 20% are singletons and the top ten take approximately 11%. The sequencing used PBMCs from blood, collected more than 4 days after vaccination. These TCRs come from a man aged 50-60 years who received an inactivated influenza vaccine.

In this sample, this clonotype turned up many times. This chain links TRBV12-3 or TRBV12-4 with TRBJ1-6, with D uncertain. Between the trimmed V and J ends, which lost 5 bases and 0 bases, there was a span of 2 bases. The CDR3 length is 13 residues. CDR3 loop: CASSNSYNSPLHF. The CDR3 DNA reads as TGTGCCAGCAGTAACTCCTATAATTCACCCCTCCACTTT.

This clonotype was seen a few times. The CDR3 protein is CASSLDSPEQFF. For the CDR3, the DNA is TGTGCCAGCAGCTTAGACTCGCCGGAACAGTTCTTC. This chain connects TRBV7-9 to TRBJ2-1; D is unclear. V lost 1 base and J lost 13, with 11 bases in between. Per germline, CDR1 SEHNR and CDR2 FQNEAQ (reference sequence). CDR3 size: 12 residues.

This clonotype was observed a handful of times. The chain combines TRBV10-3 with TRBJ2-3; 12 nucleotides agree with TRBD2. Per the germline V gene, CDR1 is ENHRY and CDR2 is SYGVKD. The V segment lost 4 bases and the J segment 4 bases; nucleotides outside the gene matches: 12. The CDR3 sequence is 18 residues long. CDR3 in DNA: TGTGCCATCAGTGGGAAAAAGACTAGCGGGAGCCCCGCAGATACGCAGTATTTT. Its protein is CAISGKKTSGSPADTQYF.

About this clonotype: Mismatch with germline at one junction end may stem from a read error. The CDR3 loop reads CASSLLRPAEGGGADTQYF. In DNA form, the CDR3 reads TGTGCTAGCAGCTTATTACGTCCGGCTGAAGGGGGGGGAGCAGATACGCAGTATTTT. The rearrangement links TRBV7-7 to TRBJ2-3; tentative D call: TRBD2 (7 bases). Germline V gene lookup returns CDR1 SSHAT and CDR2 FNYEAQ (reference sequence). The length of the CDR3 is 19 residues.

This clonotype came up a few times. The J gene is TRBJ2-2, the V gene TRBV5-1; D ambiguous. V was pared by 0 bases and J by 4 bases, with 10 bases between. Germline lookup yields CDR1 SGHRS and CDR2 YFSETQ. The CDR3 runs 15 residues. For the CDR3, the DNA is TGCGCCAGCAGCTTGGCCGGACCTTTCACCGGGGAGCTGTTTTTT. Translated, it gives CASSLAGPFTGELFF.

This clonotype was found a few times. The chain combines TRBV18 with TRBJ2-7, with 12 bases fitting TRBD1. CDR1 KGHSH and CDR2 LQKENI come from the germline V gene. The CDR3 extends over 16 amino acids. V trimming: 5 bases; J trimming: 4 bases; junction bases outside the gene matches: 9. The CDR3 DNA reads TGTGCCAGCTCATCTACCGGGACAGGGGGCTCGTACGAGCAGTACTTC. Its protein is CASSSTGTGGSYEQYF.

The CDR3 here is CASSKGDLGNEQFF. Written as DNA, the CDR3 is TGTGCCAGCAGCAAAGGGGACCTGGGGAATGAGCAGTTCTTC. J is TRBJ2-1 and V is TRBV21-1; TRBD1 was called by the table and not checked on the DNA. TRBV21-1 is flagged as a pseudogene. This CDR3 is 14 amino acids long.

The V gene is TRBV11-2, the J gene TRBJ2-1; D gene uncertain. Trimming stripped 5 bases from V and 8 bases from J, with 28 bases between. The CDR3 runs 18 residues. Germline V gene lookup returns CDR1 SGHAT and CDR2 FQNNGV. This chain's CDR3 is CASSLGWHGPQRSHEQFF. The CDR3 region has the DNA TGTGCCAGCAGCCTGGGATGGCACGGACCACAACGGTCACATGAGCAGTTCTTC.